Listed below are T cell receptor beta chains from one sample, sequenced in a study of cytomegalovirus exposure and HLA in healthy donors. Only in-frame clones appear in the TCRdb table, and some are missing; sequencing was by immunoSEQ multiplex PCR. The repertoire includes about 170,000 clones, roughly 81% of them detected once, and roughly 2.2% sits in the top ten. Sequenced sample: PBMCs. Receptors were obtained from a young man in good health and CMV-seropositive. Both conserved end residues are trimmed from each CDR3. Clone sizes are given selectively: once, few, many, or a class where the clone is expanded.

V gene	clone size	CDR3 protein
TRBV15	.	ATSGGRGSWEYGYT
TRBV11-3	.	ASSSDPGHLY
TRBV6-6	few	ASSTRAGGTDTQY
TRBV5-1	.	ASSRDRGQTEAF
TRBV20-1	.	SAATGYEQY
TRBV9	.	ASSVQATANTGELF
TRBV19	.	ASSSHGTSGPYEQY
TRBV9	.	ASSRGQGAKDTQY
TRBV28	once	ASSLGGKGTGELF
TRBV6-1	.	ASSFGTGWNEQF
TRBV14	.	ASSASGAGELF
TRBV9	.	ASSVAAETGLAGELF
TRBV5-5	.	ASSLATGVKDGYT
TRBV6-5	.	ASKPGQSSYEQY
TRBV4-2	.	ASSQDLAGGGEQY
TRBV5-1	.	ASSRMAGAGGELF
TRBV7-2	.	ASSSTGAASPLH
TRBV7-9	.	ASSPGDRTTNEKLF
TRBV7-2	.	ASSPGVGNYNEQF
TRBV30	.	AWSVNSLADIFTDTQY
TRBV25-1	.	ASSDHGGTNEKLF
TRBV9	.	ASSVAAGVTGELF
TRBV20-1	.	SAPGTYGYT
TRBV25-1	few	ASSGGQGHQPQH
TRBV15	.	ATATSGGNTDTQY
TRBV11-2	.	ASSPDRPEYSEQF
TRBV27	.	ASSPGTGIGNTIY
TRBV7-8	.	ASSSGLVSTDTQY